Included here is one T cell receptor beta chain sequence, with context. Antigen specificity is unknown. This sample is part of a study of beta chain features in type 1 diabetes. Looked up from germline, CDR1 is MNHNY and CDR2 is SVGAGI (reference sequence). V was shortened by 7 bases and J by 3 bases, with 16 bases between the two germline ends. This CDR3 is built from 15 residues. The collection from each donor was one heparinised blood draw averaging around 0.11 L. What was sequenced were expressed TCRB transcripts, since all of the isolated RNA had been reverse transcribed. TCRdb's table, derived via immunoSEQ multiplex PCR, lists solely in-frame clones and lacks some. Among about 230,000 clones listed, about 9.3% were seen once. Study-wide results and caveats: Among type 1 diabetes patients, VDJ junctions had fewer insertions and more deletions.

The TCR was taken from a woman aged 18-29 years in good health. The chain uses TRBV6-6 and TRBJ1-5; D is undetermined. The material sequenced was naive CD4+ T cells from blood. CDR3 DNA: TGTGCCAGCACATGGACTCGCCTGAACAATCAGCCCCAGCATTTT. It yields the protein CASTWTRLNNQPQHF.